Each of the 21 T cell receptor beta chains below was sequenced from the same sample in a study of circulating tumor DNA in untreated peripheral T-cell lymphoma. Repertoires were generated with immunoSEQ multiplex PCR, while TCRdb's copy carries only in-frame clones and drops some. This sample yields about 10,000 clones, of which approximately 76% are seen a single time; less than 40% belongs to the top ten. The source material was tumor tissue. The receptor set was obtained from a human donor with peripheral T-cell lymphoma.

This sequence joins TRBV18 and TRBJ1-1; D remains unclear. Per germline, CDR1 KGHSH and CDR2 LQKENI. Trimming left V 0 bases short and J 0 bases short, with 11 bases between. This CDR3 is 16 amino acids long. The DNA for the CDR3 is TGTGCCAGCTCACCACCAGGCGCTCTCTTGAACACTGAAGCTTTCTTT. Protein: CASSPPGALLNTEAFF. The variable domain in full, completed from reference TRBV18 and TRBJ1-1, reads NAGVMQNPRHLVRRRGQEARLRCSPMKGHSHVYWYRQLPEEGLKFMVYLQKENIIDESGMPKERFSAEFPKEGPSILRIQQVVRGDSAAYFCASSPPGALLNTEAFFGQGTRLTVV.

This rearrangement joins TRBV30 to TRBJ1-5; D might be TRBD1 (5 bases). Trimming removed 3 bases at V and 6 bases at J, with 15 bases between. Germline V gene data show CDR1 as GTSNPN and CDR2 as SVGIG (reference sequence). The CDR3 has 14 residues. The CDR3 DNA sequence: TGTGCCTGGAGCGGGGGATTGCCCAGTCAGCCCCAGCATTTT. Amino acid sequence: CAWSGGLPSQPQHF.

This clone occurred a few times. CDR3 region: CASSRRTGQYEAFF. The DNA of the CDR3 is TGTGCCAGTAGCCGGAGGACAGGACAATATGAAGCTTTCTTT. The chain is built from TRBV6-8 and TRBJ1-1; the match to TRBD1 covers 7 bases. Germline values: CDR1 MNHGY, CDR2 SAAAGT. The J segment lost 7 bases and the V segment lost 9 bases, leaving 14 bases of the junction unmatched. The CDR3 extends over 14 amino acids.

J is TRBJ1-1 and V is TRBV18, with D unclear. This CDR3 is built from 16 residues. The germline CDR1 and CDR2 sequences are KGHSH and LQKENI. V dropped 3 bases and J dropped 2 bases, with 16 bases sitting between them. The CDR3 region has the DNA TGTGCCAGCTCACCGAACAGTGCCTTCGATAACACTGAAGCTTTCTTT. As protein: CASSPNSAFDNTEAFF.

This sequence joins TRBV18 and TRBJ2-7, with D possibly TRBD2 on 7 matching bases. The CDR3 extends over 15 amino acids. The V and J ends lost 0 bases and 4 bases respectively, with 13 bases between them. CDR1 and CDR2 from the germline V gene are KGHSH and LQKENI. The CDR3: CASSPPPGGGYEQYF. The CDR3 bases are TGTGCCAGCTCACCACCCCCGGGGGGCGGGTACGAGCAGTACTTC.

This chain joins TRBV18 and TRBJ1-2; D gene unclear. There are 13 residues in the CDR3. Germline V gene data show CDR1 as KGHSH and CDR2 as LQKENI. Deletions cut 3 bases from V and 2 bases from J, with 7 bases between. The CDR3 loop reads CASSPRKNYGYTF. The CDR3 DNA follows: TGTGCCAGCTCACCTCGGAAAAACTATGGCTACACCTTC.

This clone turned up a few times. The chain has TRBV19 and TRBJ1-5; 9 nucleotides line up with TRBD1. The V gene end was trimmed by 4 bases and the J gene end by 7 bases; junction bases not matched to a gene: 8. CDR1 is LNHDA, CDR2 SQIVND, per germline (reference sequence). CDR3 length: 15 amino acids. The CDR3 coding sequence is TGTGCCAGTAGTACCTCCGGGACAGGGCGCCAGCCCCAGCATTTT. Translation gives CASSTSGTGRQPQHF.

This clone was observed a handful of times. This sequence joins TRBV11-3 and TRBJ2-7; 10 bases are shared with TRBD1. This CDR3 has 15 residues. Germline trimming cut 6 bases from V and 3 bases from J; bases unmatched to any gene: 8. Germline CDR1 and CDR2: SGHNT and YENEEA. The CDR3 loop reads CASRGDGTGVYEQYF. The DNA for the CDR3 is TGTGCCAGCAGAGGAGACGGGACAGGGGTCTACGAGCAGTACTTC. Combining the CDR3 with reference TRBV11-3 and TRBJ2-7 gives the whole variable domain EAGVVQSPRYKIIEKKQPVAFWCNPISGHNTLYWYLQNLGQGPELLIRYENEEAVDDSQLPKDRFSAERLKGVDSTLKIQPAELGDSAVYLCASRGDGTGVYEQYFGPGTRLTVT.

This clone appeared a single time. The chain uses TRBV2 and TRBJ2-4, with D uncertain. CDR3 length: 12 amino acids. Germline loops: CDR1 SNHLY, CDR2 FYNNEI. V gave up 7 bases and J gave up 2 bases, with 6 bases separating them. The CDR3 DNA follows: TGTGCCAGCACGAGACCCAAAAACATTCAGTACTTC. It is translated as CASTRPKNIQYF.

The J gene is TRBJ1-6, the V gene TRBV15; perhaps TRBD1 as D (6 bases). Germline V lookup: CDR1 LNHNV, CDR2 YYDKDF (reference sequence). The CDR3 contains 14 residues. V was trimmed by 4 bases and J by 6 bases, leaving 10 bases between them. CDR3 loop: CATSIDRLNSPLHF. DNA of the CDR3: TGTGCCACCAGCATCGACAGGCTTAATTCACCCCTCCACTTT.

In its sample, this clone was seen a few times. This sequence joins TRBV19 and TRBJ1-1; D remains ambiguous. V was cut by 6 bases and J by 2 bases, with 10 bases left in between. This CDR3 has 13 residues. Germline V lookup: CDR1 LNHDA, CDR2 SQIVND (reference sequence). The CDR3 here is CASRFQENTEAFF. DNA for the CDR3: TGTGCCAGTAGGTTCCAGGAAAACACTGAAGCTTTCTTT.

V and J are TRBV18 and TRBJ2-5, with 9 bases matching TRBD1. The germline V gene has CDR1 KGHSH and CDR2 LQKENI. The V gene end was trimmed by 2 bases and the J gene end by 2 bases; junction bases not matched to a gene: 6. This CDR3 region has 16 residues. The CDR3 sequence is CASSPTLGTGQETQYF. As DNA, the CDR3 is TGTGCCAGCTCACCAACACTAGGGACAGGGCAAGAGACCCAGTACTTC.

The gene calls are TRBV28 and TRBJ1-4, with D hard to call. Germline CDR1 is MDHEN and CDR2 is SYDVKM. This CDR3 is built from 17 residues. V was trimmed by 2 bases and J by 0 bases, leaving 13 bases between them. In DNA, the CDR3 is TGTGCCAGCAGTTTACGGAGGTCAGCCGCAACTAATGAAAAACTGTTTTTT. Translated, it gives CASSLRRSAATNEKLFF. The full variable domain, completed using reference TRBV28 and TRBJ1-4, is DVKVTQSSRYLVKRTGEKVFLECVQDMDHENMFWYRQDPGLGLRLIYFSYDVKMKEKGDIPEGYSVSREKKERFSLILESASTNQTSMYLCASSLRRSAATNEKLFFGSGTQLSVL.

The gene calls are TRBV11-3 and TRBJ2-5; TRBD2 aligns across 10 bases. This CDR3 is 16 amino acids long. The germline gives CDR1 SGHNT, CDR2 YENEEA. V was clipped by 3 bases and J by 5 bases; unmatched bases: 9. The CDR3 here is CASSLAAGGRGETQYF. Here the CDR3 DNA reads TGTGCCAGCAGCTTGGCAGCGGGGGGGCGCGGGGAGACCCAGTACTTC.

The V call is TRBV29-1, the J call TRBJ2-7, with TRBD1 matching over 8 bases. Germline-derived CDR1 and CDR2 are SQVTM and ANQGSEA. The CDR3 covers 13 residues. V was clipped by 6 bases and J by 1 base; unmatched bases: 5. The CDR3 sequence is CSVTGTGSYEQYF. The CDR3, as DNA: TGCAGCGTGACAGGGACAGGTTCCTACGAGCAGTACTTC.

The chain has TRBV11-3 and TRBJ1-5; D uncertain. The CDR3 loop spans 15 amino acids. The V gene lost 4 bases and the J gene lost 8 bases, with 18 bases spanning the gap. Germline V gene lookup returns CDR1 SGHNT and CDR2 YENEEA. Here the CDR3 reads CASSWWRRPMEPQHF. The CDR3 nucleotides are TGTGCCAGCAGCTGGTGGCGGCGCCCGATGGAGCCCCAGCATTTT.

The CDR3 spells CAWSAGVSSYEQYF. The CDR3 DNA follows: TGTGCCTGGAGTGCCGGGGTTAGCTCCTACGAGCAGTACTTC. The chain carries TRBV30 and TRBJ2-7, with D possibly matching TRBD2 (5 bases). Germline V gene data show CDR1 as GTSNPN and CDR2 as SVGIG (reference sequence). The ends were cut back, 1 base at V and 0 bases at J, with 10 bases in the middle. CDR3 length: 14 residues.

The chain couples TRBV5-1 to TRBJ2-3; D remains ambiguous. There are 14 residues in the CDR3. CDR1 SGHRS and CDR2 YFSETQ come from the germline V gene. Between the trimmed V and J ends, which lost 2 bases and 2 bases, there was a span of 9 bases. The CDR3 DNA reads TGCGCCAGCAGCTTAACAGACATCACAGATACGCAGTATTTT. Its protein product is CASSLTDITDTQYF.

The chain couples TRBV18 to TRBJ1-5, with 7 bases identical to TRBD1. Per the germline V gene, CDR1 is KGHSH and CDR2 is LQKENI. Losses at the gene ends were 3 bases for V and 4 bases for J; bases not matched to a gene: 0. The CDR3 runs 13 residues. The CDR3 nucleotides are TGTGCCAGCTCACCGGACAGGAATCAGCCCCAGCATTTT. As protein: CASSPDRNQPQHF. Full variable domain (remainder filled in from reference TRBV18 and TRBJ1-5): NAGVMQNPRHLVRRRGQEARLRCSPMKGHSHVYWYRQLPEEGLKFMVYLQKENIIDESGMPKERFSAEFPKEGPSILRIQQVVRGDSAAYFCASSPDRNQPQHFGDGTRLSIL.

There are a few counts of this clone. The chain uses TRBV11-3 and TRBJ1-1; TRBD1 aligns across 7 bases. Germline V gene data show CDR1 as SGHNT and CDR2 as YENEEA. The ends lost 3 bases at V and 1 base at J; junction bases unmatched: 5. CDR3 length equals 15 residues. CDR3 in amino acids: CASSFARGANTEAFF. DNA of the CDR3: TGTGCCAGCAGCTTCGCCAGGGGGGCGAACACTGAAGCTTTCTTT.

The V and J genes are TRBV6-8 and TRBJ1-2; D is undetermined. Germline V gene sequence: CDR1 MNHGY, CDR2 SAAAGT. V shed 5 bases and J shed 4 bases, with 11 bases lying between them. This CDR3 comprises 13 residues. CDR3 loop: CASSEDWIYGYTF. The DNA for the CDR3 is TGTGCCAGCAGTGAGGACTGGATCTATGGCTACACCTTC.